The rows below give T cell receptor beta chains drawn from one sample of a study of blood T cell repertoires in COVID-19. Assay: immunoSEQ multiplex PCR; the TCRdb copy retains only in-frame clones and omits some. Among under 85,000 clones listed, around 89% were seen once. Sequenced: peripheral blood. The receptors stem from a man aged 65 to 79 with active or convalescent COVID-19. CDR3s include the opening cysteine and the closing phenylalanine or tryptophan. D genes are given only for firm matches. Size values are once, few and many counts, or a class for expanded clones, and some rows have none.

v_call	j_call	clone_size	cdr3_length	d_call	cdr3_nt	cdr3_aa
TRBV5-1	TRBJ2-3	NA	15	TRBD1	TGCGCCAGCAGCCAGCCGGGACAGGCCGCAGATACGCAGTATTTT	CASSQPGQAADTQYF
TRBV27	TRBJ1-2	NA	15	NA	TGTGCCAGCAGTTTATCGGGGCAGAAGAACTATGGCTACACCTTC	CASSLSGQKNYGYTF
TRBV27	TRBJ1-1	few	16	NA	TGTGCCAGCAGTTTATCCGCAGGGTGGGGGCAGGGTGAAGCTTTCTTT	CASSLSAGWGQGEAFF
TRBV4-1	TRBJ1-6	NA	14	NA	TGCGCCAGCAGCCTCTCAGGAGGGAGTTCACCCCTCCACTTT	CASSLSGGSSPLHF
TRBV11-2	TRBJ2-3	NA	15	NA	TGTGCCAGCAGCTTGGCACCAGGCAGAGCAGATACGCAGTATTTT	CASSLAPGRADTQYF
TRBV10-3	TRBJ2-7	NA	15	TRBD2	TGTGCCATCAGTTCACTAGCGGGGGCGTCCTACGAGCAGTACTTC	CAISSLAGASYEQYF
TRBV9	TRBJ1-2	NA	15	TRBD1	TGTGCCAGCAGCCCATCCGGGACAGGGTCCTATGGCTACACCTTC	CASSPSGTGSYGYTF
TRBV5-6	TRBJ1-2	NA	15	TRBD1	TGTGCCAGCAGCGCAACCGGGACAGGGGGCTATGGCTACACCTTC	CASSATGTGGYGYTF
TRBV30	TRBJ1-4	NA	13	NA	TGTGCCTGGAGTCGGGGGAGGGGTGAAAAACTGTTTTTT	CAWSRGRGEKLFF
TRBV6-5	TRBJ1-4	NA	13	TRBD1	TGTGCCAGCGGGATAACAGGGGAGGAAAAACTGTTTTTT	CASGITGEEKLFF
TRBV5-1	TRBJ2-1	NA	14	TRBD1	TGCGCCAGCAGCCGGGACAGAGGGGACAATGAGCAGTTCTTC	CASSRDRGDNEQFF
TRBV15	TRBJ1-2	NA	15	TRBD1	TGTGCCACCAGCAGAGATAGAACAGGGGCGAATGGCTACACCTTC	CATSRDRTGANGYTF
TRBV10-3	TRBJ2-3	NA	16	TRBD2	TGTGCCATCCGTGTTGGGGGGGGGCGGGGGGCAGATACGCAGTATTTT	CAIRVGGGRGADTQYF
TRBV7-3	TRBJ1-1	NA	14	NA	TGTGCCAGCAGCTTACAGGGCGTAGAGACTGAAGCTTTCTTT	CASSLQGVETEAFF
TRBV9	TRBJ1-4	NA	14	NA	TGTGCCAGCAGCGTAGAGATGGGCGGGGGGAAACTGTTTTTT	CASSVEMGGGKLFF
TRBV4-1	TRBJ1-5	NA	17	NA	TGCGCCAGCAGCCATAGTCGGTTCCGGGATAGCAATCAGCCCCAGCATTTT	CASSHSRFRDSNQPQHF
TRBV5-4	TRBJ1-1	NA	16	NA	TGTGCCAGCAGCTTGTGGGGGGGCAGAATGAACACTGAAGCTTTCTTT	CASSLWGGRMNTEAFF
TRBV5-6	TRBJ2-7	NA	15	TRBD1	TGTGCCAGCAGCGGCAACAGGGGAGTTACCTACGAGCAGTACTTC	CASSGNRGVTYEQYF
TRBV9	TRBJ2-1	NA	16	TRBD2	TGTGCCAGCAGCGGAATGACTAGCGGAACTTACAATGAGCAGTTCTTC	CASSGMTSGTYNEQFF
TRBV27	TRBJ2-7	once	15	TRBD1	TGTGCCAGCAGTTTATCGAGGGACAGGGTCCACGAGCAGTACTTC	CASSLSRDRVHEQYF
TRBV7-9	TRBJ1-2	NA	14	TRBD1	TGTGCCAGCAGCTTAGGACAGGGGGACTATGGCTACACCTTC	CASSLGQGDYGYTF